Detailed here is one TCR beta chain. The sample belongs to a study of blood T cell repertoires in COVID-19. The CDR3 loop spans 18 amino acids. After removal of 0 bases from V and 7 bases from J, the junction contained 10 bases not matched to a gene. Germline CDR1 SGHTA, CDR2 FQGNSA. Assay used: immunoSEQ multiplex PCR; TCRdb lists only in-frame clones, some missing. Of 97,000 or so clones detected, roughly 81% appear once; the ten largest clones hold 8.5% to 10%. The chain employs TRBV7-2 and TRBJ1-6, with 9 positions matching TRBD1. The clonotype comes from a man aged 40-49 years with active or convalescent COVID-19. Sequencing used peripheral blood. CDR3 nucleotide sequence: TGTGCCAGCAGCTTAGCGGGACAGGGCCTTTTGGGAAATTCACCCCTCCACTTT. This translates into CASSLAGQGLLGNSPLHF.